This TCR beta chain comes out of a study of OX40 agonist ivuxolimab in advanced cancers. This table comes from immunoSEQ multiplex PCR, and its TCRdb copy is limited to in-frame clones, with some not included. Here the sample spans about 38,000 clones, 70% to 90% being singletons. Germline CDR1 LNHDA, CDR2 SQIVND (reference sequence). Trimming left V 10 bases short and J 8 bases short, with 20 bases between. This CDR3 is 13 amino acids long. The rearrangement joins TRBV19 to TRBJ1-2; D unclear. The clonotype comes from an adult with an advanced solid tumor such as melanoma, head and neck, liver or kidney cancer. The source was CD4+ or CD8+ T cells sorted from blood, collected in a trial of the OX40 agonist ivuxolimab. The CDR3: CATSFGTQYGYTF. For the CDR3, the DNA is TGTGCCACCTCATTCGGAACCCAGTACGGCTACACCTTC.